The 2 T cell receptor beta chains below were found in one sample sequenced in a study of blood T cell repertoires in COVID-19. Assay used: immunoSEQ multiplex PCR; TCRdb lists only in-frame clones, some missing. The data contain 23,000 or so clones, about 92% of them seen just once; the ten biggest clones take up roughly 7.4%. Source material: peripheral blood. The source of these receptors is a human donor in a cohort sampled during active COVID-19.

This chain connects TRBV18 to TRBJ2-7; possible D gene TRBD2, 7 bases. CDR1 is KGHSH and CDR2 is LQKENI in the germline V gene. The CDR3 sequence is 15 residues long. Trimming cost V 3 bases and J 3 bases, with 15 bases left between them. The CDR3 sequence: CASSPGGRGDYEQYF. DNA for the CDR3: TGTGCCAGCTCACCGGGGGGGCGCGGGGACTACGAGCAGTACTTC. Using reference TRBV18 and TRBJ2-7 for the parts outside the CDR3, the full variable domain is NAGVMQNPRHLVRRRGQEARLRCSPMKGHSHVYWYRQLPEEGLKFMVYLQKENIIDESGMPKERFSAEFPKEGPSILRIQQVVRGDSAAYFCASSPGGRGDYEQYFGPGTRLTVT.

The chain combines TRBV19 with TRBJ1-2; the D gene is possibly TRBD1 (6 bases). The V gene lost 4 bases and the J gene lost 4 bases, with 22 bases spanning the gap. This CDR3 is built from 17 residues. Germline CDR1 and CDR2: LNHDA and SQIVND (reference sequence). DNA of the CDR3: TGTGCCAGTAGTAGGTGGGTGACCGGAGGACAGTCCTATGGCTACACCTTC. It yields the protein CASSRWVTGGQSYGYTF.